The 16 T cell receptor beta chains presented below share a single source sample, sequenced in a study of beta chain features in type 1 diabetes. The authors reverse transcribed all of the isolated RNA, so sequencing captured expressed TCRB transcripts. Generated by immunoSEQ multiplex PCR, the TCRdb table keeps only in-frame clones and is missing some. Here the sample spans about 39,000 clones, over 45% being singletons. The sequenced sample was central memory CD4+ T cells from blood. These receptors came from a woman under 30 in good health.

This chain connects TRBV2 to TRBJ2-5; the match to TRBD2 covers 7 bases. Per germline, CDR1 SNHLY and CDR2 FYNNEI. The V and J ends lost 4 bases and 4 bases, in that order; junction bases with no gene match: 9. The length of the CDR3 is 15 residues. Written as DNA, the CDR3 is TGTGCCAGCAGTGTTTGGGCGGGAGAAGGAGAGACCCAGTACTTC. Translation gives CASSVWAGEGETQYF.

This clone was counted between two and nine times. V and J are TRBV5-1 and TRBJ1-5; D gene uncertain. This CDR3 is 13 amino acids long. Trimming took 4 bases from V and 7 from J, leaving 12 bases between them. CDR1 SGHRS and CDR2 YFSETQ come from the germline V gene. CDR3 in DNA: TGCGCCAGCAGCATCATGGGAGGACAGCCCCAGCATTTT. Translated, it gives CASSIMGGQPQHF.

This chain links TRBV9 with TRBJ2-1; D is unresolved. The CDR3 has 12 amino acids. The germline V and J ends were trimmed by 0 bases and 9 bases, with 7 bases remaining between them. The germline V gene encodes CDR1 SGDLS and CDR2 YYNGEE. The CDR3 reads CASSVVGSEQFF. The CDR3 region has the DNA TGTGCCAGCAGCGTAGTTGGCAGTGAGCAGTTCTTC.

The J gene is TRBJ1-3, the V gene TRBV18; D not certain. The germline V gene encodes CDR1 KGHSH and CDR2 LQKENI. V was shortened by 1 base and J by 1 base, with 11 bases between the two germline ends. This CDR3 has 16 residues. The CDR3, as DNA: TGTGCCAGCTCACCACTCCCCCGGGGATCTGGAAACACCATATATTTT. This translates into CASSPLPRGSGNTIYF.

V gene TRBV7-2 combines with J gene TRBJ2-7, with a weak D call TRBD2 (5 bases). CDR1 and CDR2 from the germline V gene are SGHTA and FQGNSA. Trimming took 1 base from V and 3 from J, leaving 10 bases between them. This CDR3 contains 14 residues. CDR3 in amino acids: CASSLGLARYEQYF. For the CDR3, the DNA is TGTGCCAGCAGCTTAGGCCTAGCTCGCTACGAGCAGTACTTC. Looking up the rest from reference TRBV7-2 and TRBJ2-7 gives the full variable domain: GAGVSQSPSNKVTEKGKDVELRCDPISGHTALYWYRQSLGQGLEFLIYFQGNSAPDKSGLPSDRFSAERTGGSVSTLTIQRTQQEDSAVYLCASSLGLARYEQYFGPGTRLTVT.

The CDR3 DNA sequence: TGTGCCACCCATTCCGGCGGGAGGGCCTACGAGCAGTACTTC. Translation gives CATHSGGRAYEQYF. This rearrangement joins TRBV5-5 to TRBJ2-7; the match to TRBD2 covers 9 bases. Trimming at V came to 9 bases and at J to 2 bases, leaving 9 bases not matched to a gene. Germline V gives CDR1 SGHKS, CDR2 YYEKEE (reference sequence). The CDR3 is made up of 14 amino acids.

The J gene is TRBJ2-5, the V gene TRBV9; 8 bases agree with TRBD1. This CDR3 spans 13 amino acids. The trim removed 3 bases at V and 5 bases at J, leaving 3 bases unmatched. CDR1 and CDR2 from the germline V gene are SGDLS and YYNGEE. The CDR3 sequence: CASSGQGFETQYF. In DNA, the CDR3 is TGTGCCAGCAGCGGACAGGGGTTTGAGACCCAGTACTTC.

The chain carries TRBV7-3 and TRBJ1-5, with TRBD1 matching 10 bases. This CDR3 has 13 amino acids. CDR1 and CDR2 from the germline V gene are SGHTA and FQGTGA. Trimming at V came to 5 bases and at J to 7 bases, leaving 2 bases not matched to a gene. The CDR3 is CASSVTGGQPQHF. CDR3 DNA: TGTGCCAGCAGCGTGACAGGGGGCCAGCCCCAGCATTTT.

V gene TRBV5-4 combines with J gene TRBJ2-3, with a tentative D call TRBD2 (5 bases). The germline gives CDR1 SGHNT, CDR2 YYREEE (reference sequence). CDR3 length equals 14 residues. V was shortened by 0 bases and J by 4 bases, with 9 bases between the two germline ends. CDR3 sequence reads: CASSLEGVADTQYF. The CDR3 bases are TGTGCCAGCAGCTTGGAGGGAGTGGCAGATACGCAGTATTTT.

This clone was seen a few times. This chain joins TRBV6-1 and TRBJ2-3, with a possible D match to TRBD1 (5 bases). The CDR3 runs to 14 residues. Trimming took off 1 base at V and 4 bases at J, with 9 bases between the two ends. In germline, CDR1 is MNHNS, CDR2 SASEGT. The CDR3 DNA sequence: TGTGCCAGCAGTGAAGGGGGCGGCGCAGATACGCAGTATTTT. Its translation is CASSEGGGADTQYF.

The chain combines TRBV29-1 with TRBJ2-5, with 8 bases aligning to TRBD2. The CDR3 runs to 15 residues. The V gene end was trimmed by 2 bases and the J gene end by 2 bases; junction bases not matched to a gene: 7. Germline V gene data show CDR1 as SQVTM and CDR2 as ANQGSEA. The CDR3 coding sequence is TGCAGCGTTGAACGGAACGGGGGGGTTCAAGAGACCCAGTACTTC. Translation: CSVERNGGVQETQYF.

This clone was seen only once. The chain links TRBV27 to TRBJ1-2; the match to TRBD1 covers 9 bases. The CDR3 covers 13 residues. The V gene end was trimmed by 4 bases and the J gene end by 8 bases; junction bases not matched to a gene: 5. CDR1 and CDR2 from the germline V gene are MNHEY and SMNVEV (reference sequence). The DNA for the CDR3 is TGTGCCAGCAGTTCGGGACAGGGTGGCGGCTACACCTTC. This translates into CASSSGQGGGYTF.

In this sample, this clone turned up a few times. This sequence joins TRBV6-1 and TRBJ1-2; 10 bases are shared with TRBD1. J was trimmed by 7 bases and V by 3 bases; bases with no gene match: 2. The CDR3 runs 13 residues. Germline CDR1 is MNHNS and CDR2 is SASEGT. The chain's CDR3 is CASSDRDRGGYTF. CDR3 sequence (DNA): TGTGCCAGCAGTGATCGGGACAGGGGTGGCTACACCTTC.

The rearrangement joins TRBV6-5 to TRBJ1-6, with D tentatively TRBD1 (6 bases). The CDR3 extends over 16 amino acids. Germline CDR1 reads MNHEY; CDR2 reads SVGAGI. The V end lost 4 bases, the J end lost 7 bases, and 17 bases lay between the germline ends. The CDR3: CASSSLQAGANSPLHF. The CDR3 bases are TGTGCCAGCAGTTCCCTTCAGGCGGGGGCAAATTCACCCCTCCACTTT.

A few counts support this clone. The V call is TRBV2, the J call TRBJ2-2; D remains unclear. CDR1 and CDR2 (germline): SNHLY, FYNNEI. V gave up 3 bases and J gave up 0 bases, with 5 bases separating them. The length of the CDR3 is 14 residues. For the CDR3, the DNA is TGTGCCAGCAGTGATATTCCGAACACCGGGGAGCTGTTTTTT. Translated, it gives CASSDIPNTGELFF.

V is TRBV5-1 and J is TRBJ2-4, with 9 bases identical to TRBD1. Germline V gene lookup returns CDR1 SGHRS and CDR2 YFSETQ. Trimming took 3 bases from V and 8 from J; bases not matched to a gene: 6. CDR3 size: 14 residues. Written as DNA, the CDR3 is TGCGCCAGCAGCTCGGGACAGGGTCAAGACATTCAGTACTTC. Protein product: CASSSGQGQDIQYF.